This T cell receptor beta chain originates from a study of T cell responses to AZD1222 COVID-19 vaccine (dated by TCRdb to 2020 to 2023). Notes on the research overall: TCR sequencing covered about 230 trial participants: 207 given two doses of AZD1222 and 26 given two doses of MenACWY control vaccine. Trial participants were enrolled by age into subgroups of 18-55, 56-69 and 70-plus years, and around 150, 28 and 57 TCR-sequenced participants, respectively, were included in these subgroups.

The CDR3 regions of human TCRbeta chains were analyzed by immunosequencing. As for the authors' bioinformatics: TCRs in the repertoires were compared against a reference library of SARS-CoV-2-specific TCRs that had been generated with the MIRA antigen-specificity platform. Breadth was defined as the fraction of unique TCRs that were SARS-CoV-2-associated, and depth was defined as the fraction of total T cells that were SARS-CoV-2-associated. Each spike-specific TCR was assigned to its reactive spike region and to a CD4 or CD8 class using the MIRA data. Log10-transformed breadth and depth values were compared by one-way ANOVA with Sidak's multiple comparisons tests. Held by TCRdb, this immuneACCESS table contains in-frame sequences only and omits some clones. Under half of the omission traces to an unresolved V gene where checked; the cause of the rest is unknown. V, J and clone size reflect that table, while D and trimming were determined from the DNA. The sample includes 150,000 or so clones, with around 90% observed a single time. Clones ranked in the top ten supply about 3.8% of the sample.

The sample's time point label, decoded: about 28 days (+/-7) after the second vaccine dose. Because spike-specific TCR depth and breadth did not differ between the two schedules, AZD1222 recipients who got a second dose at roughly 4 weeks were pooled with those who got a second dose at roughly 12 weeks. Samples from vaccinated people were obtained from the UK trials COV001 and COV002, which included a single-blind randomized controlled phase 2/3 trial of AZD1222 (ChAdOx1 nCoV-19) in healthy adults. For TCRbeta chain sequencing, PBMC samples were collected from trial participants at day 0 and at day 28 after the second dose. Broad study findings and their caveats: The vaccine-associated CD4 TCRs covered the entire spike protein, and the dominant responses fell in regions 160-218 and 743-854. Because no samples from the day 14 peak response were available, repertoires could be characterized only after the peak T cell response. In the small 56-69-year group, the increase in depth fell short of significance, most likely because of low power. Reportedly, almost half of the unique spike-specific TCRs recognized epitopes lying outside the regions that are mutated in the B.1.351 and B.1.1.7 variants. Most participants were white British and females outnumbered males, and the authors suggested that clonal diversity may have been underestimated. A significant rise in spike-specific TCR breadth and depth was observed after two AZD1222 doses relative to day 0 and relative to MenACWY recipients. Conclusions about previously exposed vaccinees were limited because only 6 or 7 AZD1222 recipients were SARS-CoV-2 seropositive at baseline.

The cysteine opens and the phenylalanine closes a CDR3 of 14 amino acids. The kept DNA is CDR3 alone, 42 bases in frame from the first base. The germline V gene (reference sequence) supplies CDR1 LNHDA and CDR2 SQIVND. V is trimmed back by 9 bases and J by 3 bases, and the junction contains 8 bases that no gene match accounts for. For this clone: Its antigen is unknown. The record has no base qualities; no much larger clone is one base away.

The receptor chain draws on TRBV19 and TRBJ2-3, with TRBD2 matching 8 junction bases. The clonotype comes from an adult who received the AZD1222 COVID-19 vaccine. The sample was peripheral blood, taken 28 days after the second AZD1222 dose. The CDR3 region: CASAPSGSTDTQYF. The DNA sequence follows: TGTGCCAGCGCCCCTAGCGGGTCAACAGATACGCAGTATTTT.